This TCR beta chain was captured in a study of Graves' ophthalmopathy and Graves' hyperthyroidism. As for the study in general: Hyperthyroidism counted as stable given no ophthalmopathy within 18 months of follow-up.

As the template, RNA transcripts were used to amplify TCR beta CDR3 regions. Amplification began with first-round RT-PCR using HTBI primers, then second-round multiplex PCR was performed. TCRdb analysed the multiplex PCR reads with MiXCR anew, one entry per CDR3 protein. The sample shows around 1.1 million distinct CDR3 sequences, 35% to 40% of them seen only once. The CDR3 runs 12 residues. Trimming removed 3 bases from V and 7 bases from J, with 10 bases in between. CDR1 and CDR2 (germline): SGHRS, YFSETQ. This clonotype showed up many times. The sequenced material came from peripheral blood or thyroid tissue (not recorded which). This receptor was taken from an adult man with Graves' hyperthyroidism. V is TRBV5-1 and J is TRBJ2-5; D is uncertain. CDR3: CASSSGSMTQYF. CDR3 coding DNA: TGCGCCAGCAGCTCCGGGTCCATGACCCAGTACTTC. The whole variable domain, filled in from reference TRBV5-1 and TRBJ2-5, reads KAGVTQTPRYLIKTRGQQVTLSCSPISGHRSVSWYQQTPGQGLQFLFEYFSETQRNKGNFPGRFSGRQFSNSRSEMNVSTLELGDSALYLCASSSGSMTQYFGPGTRLLVL.